The 27 T cell receptor beta chains below were found in one sample sequenced in a study of shared clonotypes between healthy human individuals. The assay was immunoSEQ multiplex PCR, and TCRdb's table has in-frame clones only and misses some. The data show about 610,000 clones, 90% to 97% seen once. CD45RO-negative CD8 cells positively selected for CCR7 made up the naive population, which excluded terminally differentiated effector memory CD45RA+ cells. Sequencing used naive CD8+ T cells sorted from blood. The receptors originated from a woman aged 25 to 39 in good health.

V gene TRBV4-1 combines with J gene TRBJ2-5, with D possibly being TRBD1 (6 bases). This CDR3 is built from 14 residues. The germline V gene has CDR1 MGHRA and CDR2 YSYEKL. V shed 0 bases and J shed 4 bases, with 9 bases lying between them. CDR3 amino acids: CASSQEGARETQYF. In DNA, the CDR3 is TGCGCCAGCAGCCAAGAGGGGGCCCGAGAGACCCAGTACTTC.

This rearrangement joins TRBV19 to TRBJ2-7, with TRBD1 as a possible D gene (6 bases). CDR1 is LNHDA and CDR2 is SQIVND in the germline V gene (reference sequence). Deletions cut 6 bases from V and 0 bases from J, with 15 bases between. The CDR3 is 15 residues long. The CDR3 protein is CASSPGQGFSYEQYF. DNA for the CDR3: TGTGCCAGTAGCCCGGGGCAGGGGTTCTCCTACGAGCAGTACTTC.

The rearrangement uses TRBV7-9 and TRBJ2-2; 14 nucleotides align to TRBD2. The CDR3 has 16 amino acids. Germline V gene lookup returns CDR1 SEHNR and CDR2 FQNEAQ (reference sequence). J was trimmed by 6 bases and V by 4 bases; bases with no gene match: 4. CDR3 DNA sequence: TGTGCCAGCAGCTCCGGGACTAGCGGGAGACCCGGGGAGCTGTTTTTT. It specifies CASSSGTSGRPGELFF.

The chain links TRBV5-4 to TRBJ1-1; D remains unclear. Trimming left V 5 bases short and J 5 bases short, with 13 bases between. The CDR3 runs 13 residues. Per the germline V gene, CDR1 is SGHNT and CDR2 is YYREEE (reference sequence). The CDR3: CASSFWGGTEAFF. The CDR3 coding sequence is TGTGCCAGCAGTTTTTGGGGAGGAACTGAAGCTTTCTTT.

The chain couples TRBV2 to TRBJ2-3, with 9 nucleotides matching TRBD2. CDR1 and CDR2 from the germline V gene are SNHLY and FYNNEI. V lost 5 bases and J lost 0; bases outside the gene matches: 6. The CDR3 has 16 amino acids. In nucleotides, the CDR3 is TGTGCCAGCAGTAGTAGAGCGGGAGGTAGCACAGATACGCAGTATTTT. This gives the protein CASSSRAGGSTDTQYF. Variable domain in full (rest from reference TRBV2 and TRBJ2-3): EPEVTQTPSHQVTQMGQEVILRCVPISNHLYFYWYRQILGQKVEFLVSFYNNEISEKSEIFDDQFSVERPDGSNFTLKIRSTKLEDSAMYFCASSSRAGGSTDTQYFGPGTRLTVL.

V is TRBV28 and J is TRBJ2-5; 7 nucleotides agree with TRBD2. Germline V CDR1 and CDR2: MDHEN, SYDVKM. The V segment lost 5 bases and the J segment 5 bases; nucleotides outside the gene matches: 8. This CDR3 region has 14 residues. The CDR3 nucleotides are TGTGCCAGCAGTCCCCTGGCGGGAGTTGAGACCCAGTACTTC. This codes for CASSPLAGVETQYF.

The chain employs TRBV29-1 and TRBJ2-3; D may be TRBD2 (5 bases). V was trimmed by 1 base and J by 4 bases, leaving 12 bases between them. The germline V gene has CDR1 SQVTM and CDR2 ANQGSEA. The CDR3 has 14 amino acids. The chain's CDR3 is CSVEVVEDSDTQYF. The CDR3, as DNA: TGCAGCGTTGAAGTCGTAGAGGACTCAGATACGCAGTATTTT.

This chain links TRBV6-6 with TRBJ1-5; no clear D gene. Deletions cut 2 bases from V and 0 bases from J, with 11 bases between. CDR1 and CDR2 (germline): MNHNY, SVGAGI (reference sequence). This CDR3 has 16 residues. In nucleotides, the CDR3 is TGTGCCAGCAGTTACATGGGCAGATATAGCAATCAGCCCCAGCATTTT. This translates into CASSYMGRYSNQPQHF.

V gene TRBV27 combines with J gene TRBJ2-3; tentatively, D is TRBD2 (6 bases). The CDR3 length is 16 residues. CDR1 and CDR2 from the germline V gene are MNHEY and SMNVEV (reference sequence). Trimming cost V 2 bases and J 4 bases, with 16 bases left between them. DNA of the CDR3: TGTGCCAGCAGTTTAGGTACCGGGACTGGGGCAGATACGCAGTATTTT. Protein sequence: CASSLGTGTGADTQYF.

This clone was recorded once. The same CDR3 can be traced to other DNA sequences in this sample. The V and J genes are TRBV27 and TRBJ1-2, with 8 nucleotides matching TRBD1. J was trimmed by 4 bases and V by 2 bases; bases with no gene match: 0. CDR3 size: 13 residues. Germline-derived CDR1 and CDR2 are MNHEY and SMNVEV (reference sequence). The CDR3 bases are TGTGCCAGCAGTTTAGACAGGGGCTATGGCTACACCTTC. It codes for CASSLDRGYGYTF.

CDR3 protein: CASSDPSAADNEQFF. The CDR3 bases are TGTGCCAGCAGCGACCCATCAGCCGCGGACAATGAGCAGTTCTTC. This rearrangement joins TRBV5-4 to TRBJ2-1; no reliable D call. The CDR3 is 15 amino acids. The germline V and J ends were trimmed by 4 bases and 5 bases, with 16 bases remaining between them. Germline CDR1 and CDR2: SGHNT and YYREEE (reference sequence).

The gene calls are TRBV5-8 and TRBJ2-7; D is ambiguous. With 4 bases removed from V and 2 bases from J, the gap between germline ends came to 13 bases. The germline V gene has CDR1 SGHTS and CDR2 YDEGEE. The CDR3 is 14 residues long. In nucleotides, the CDR3 is TGTGCCAGCAGCATTCCTTGGGGTACCTACGAGCAGTACTTC. This gives the protein CASSIPWGTYEQYF.

The rearrangement links TRBV2 to TRBJ2-5, with no clear D. The germline V gene has CDR1 SNHLY and CDR2 FYNNEI. This CDR3 region has 11 residues. V lost 8 bases and J lost 7, with 11 bases in between. CDR3 loop: CASGTTGTQYF. In DNA, the CDR3 is TGTGCCAGCGGAACCACCGGGACCCAGTACTTC.

This clone was counted between two and nine times. The CDR3 sequence is CASSGEANEKLFF. The CDR3 DNA reads as TGTGCCAGCAGCGGGGAAGCTAATGAAAAACTGTTTTTT. The chain couples TRBV5-4 to TRBJ1-4, with no clear D. The CDR3 length is 13 residues. The V and J ends lost 4 bases and 3 bases respectively, with 7 bases between them. Germline CDR1 and CDR2: SGHNT and YYREEE (reference sequence).

This clone was observed a single time. V usage is TRBV5-1 and J usage is TRBJ2-7, with TRBD2 as a possible D gene (5 bases). Germline-derived CDR1 and CDR2 are SGHRS and YFSETQ. The CDR3 is 19 amino acids. The germline V and J ends were trimmed by 0 bases and 2 bases, with 24 bases remaining between them. The CDR3 region is CASSLGPWESSLITYEQYF. The CDR3 DNA reads TGCGCCAGCAGCTTGGGTCCTTGGGAGTCTTCCCTCATAACCTACGAGCAGTACTTC.

This sequence joins TRBV6-5 and TRBJ2-7; a possible D gene is TRBD2 (5 bases). V lost 3 bases to trimming and J lost 3 bases, with 9 bases between them. CDR1 is MNHEY, CDR2 SVGAGI, per germline. The CDR3 runs 13 residues. CDR3 loop: CASSYNGDYEQYF. The CDR3 coding sequence is TGTGCCAGCAGTTATAACGGGGACTACGAGCAGTACTTC.

This chain joins TRBV7-3 and TRBJ1-1; the D is unclear. This CDR3 has 16 amino acids. CDR1 is SGHTA and CDR2 is FQGTGA in the germline V gene. Trimming left V 5 bases short and J 2 bases short, with 18 bases between. The CDR3 sequence is CASSPIPTRANTEAFF. As DNA, the CDR3 is TGTGCCAGCAGCCCAATCCCCACACGAGCCAACACTGAAGCTTTCTTT.

V is TRBV10-2 and J is TRBJ2-1, with 7 bases fitting TRBD2. With 10 bases clipped from V and 4 bases from J, the junction kept 7 bases outside the gene matches. Per the germline V gene, CDR1 is WSHSY and CDR2 is SAAADI. This CDR3 is 13 amino acids long. The DNA of the CDR3 is TGCGCCACCCGGGACGGGGGGTACAATGAGCAGTTCTTC. This codes for CATRDGGYNEQFF.

The genes are TRBV2 and TRBJ1-5; D is unresolved. V dropped 5 bases and J dropped 0 bases, with 11 bases sitting between them. The germline CDR1 and CDR2 sequences are SNHLY and FYNNEI. CDR3 length equals 15 residues. The chain's CDR3 is CASSTVGYSNQPQHF. The CDR3 nucleotides read TGTGCCAGCAGTACCGTCGGATATAGCAATCAGCCCCAGCATTTT.

This chain links TRBV7-3 with TRBJ2-3, with a possible D match to TRBD2 (5 bases). The CDR3 runs to 15 residues. V dropped 0 bases and J dropped 4 bases, with 11 bases sitting between them. The germline V gene has CDR1 SGHTA and CDR2 FQGTGA. As DNA, the CDR3 is TGTGCCAGCAGCTTAACAGCGGAAGGTGCAGATACGCAGTATTTT. Translating it yields CASSLTAEGADTQYF. Filled out from reference TRBV7-3 and TRBJ2-3, the complete variable domain reads GAGVSQTPSNKVTEKGKYVELRCDPISGHTALYWYRQSLGQGPEFLIYFQGTGAADDSGLPNDRFFAVRPEGSVSTLKIQRTERGDSAVYLCASSLTAEGADTQYFGPGTRLTVL.

This clone occurred once. V usage is TRBV6-8 and J usage is TRBJ2-5; 10 nucleotides line up with TRBD2. V was clipped by 0 bases and J by 7 bases; unmatched bases: 5. Germline values: CDR1 MNHGY, CDR2 SAAAGT. The CDR3 loop spans 15 amino acids. The CDR3 loop reads CASSYSLAGVVTQYF. The CDR3 bases are TGTGCCAGCAGTTACTCCCTAGCGGGAGTAGTGACCCAGTACTTC.

The V gene is TRBV5-6, the J gene TRBJ2-1; the match to TRBD2 covers 7 bases. The J segment lost 6 bases and the V segment lost 0 bases, leaving 3 bases of the junction unmatched. The V gene's germline CDR1 is SGHDT and CDR2 YYEEEE. This CDR3 comprises 14 residues. The DNA of the CDR3 is TGTGCCAGCAGCTTGGTAGCGGGTAGCAATGAGCAGTTCTTC. This gives the protein CASSLVAGSNEQFF. The entire variable domain, with the rest obtained from reference TRBV5-6 and TRBJ2-1, is as follows: DAGVTQSPTHLIKTRGQQVTLRCSPKSGHDTVSWYQQALGQGPQFIFQYYEEEERQRGNFPDRFSGHQFPNYSSELNVNALLLGDSALYLCASSLVAGSNEQFFGPGTRLTVL.

The V call is TRBV5-6, the J call TRBJ2-7; TRBD2 matches 13 bases. The V segment lost 1 base and the J segment 4 bases; nucleotides outside the gene matches: 2. This CDR3 is 15 amino acids long. Germline lookup yields CDR1 SGHDT and CDR2 YYEEEE. The CDR3 coding sequence is TGTGCCAGCAGCTTGTGGACTAGCGGGAGTTACGAGCAGTACTTC. This translates into CASSLWTSGSYEQYF. The full variable domain, rest sourced from reference TRBV5-6 and TRBJ2-7, is DAGVTQSPTHLIKTRGQQVTLRCSPKSGHDTVSWYQQALGQGPQFIFQYYEEEERQRGNFPDRFSGHQFPNYSSELNVNALLLGDSALYLCASSLWTSGSYEQYFGPGTRLTVT.

The V and J genes are TRBV14 and TRBJ2-7; 8 bases map to TRBD2. J lost 5 bases, V lost 0 bases, and 6 bases had no gene match. The CDR3 runs to 15 residues. CDR1 and CDR2 from the germline V gene are SGHDN and FVKESK. The CDR3 protein is CASSQEAGTRDEQYF. For the CDR3, the DNA is TGTGCCAGCAGCCAAGAAGCCGGGACTAGAGACGAGCAGTACTTC. Complete variable domain (other parts from reference TRBV14 and TRBJ2-7): EAGVTQFPSHSVIEKGQTVTLRCDPISGHDNLYWYRRVMGKEIKFLLHFVKESKQDESGMPNNRFLAERTGGTYSTLKVQPAELEDSGVYFCASSQEAGTRDEQYFGPGTRLTVT.

This chain links TRBV7-3 with TRBJ2-7, with D possibly being TRBD2 (5 bases). CDR1 is SGHTA and CDR2 is FQGTGA in the germline V gene. This CDR3 is built from 15 residues. The V end was cut by 7 bases, the J end by 3 bases, with 19 bases between. CDR3 region: CASTLVQRRNYEQYF. The CDR3, as DNA: TGTGCCAGCACCCTCGTCCAGCGGCGAAACTACGAGCAGTACTTC.

This chain joins TRBV6-1 and TRBJ2-1, with D tentatively TRBD1 or TRBD2 (5 bases each). This CDR3 contains 16 residues. V lost 0 bases and J lost 6, with 15 bases in between. Germline loops: CDR1 MNHNS, CDR2 SASEGT. The CDR3 coding sequence is TGTGCCAGCAGTGAAGCGACGGGACGAATTTCCAATGAGCAGTTCTTC. This translates into CASSEATGRISNEQFF.

The gene calls are TRBV5-5 and TRBJ2-1; 8 bases match TRBD2. The trim removed 0 bases at V and 7 bases at J, leaving 9 bases unmatched. The CDR3 covers 16 residues. Germline V gives CDR1 SGHKS, CDR2 YYEKEE (reference sequence). The CDR3 nucleotides read TGTGCCAGCAGCTTGGTTCCAGCGGGAGCCTTGAATGAGCAGTTCTTC. Residues: CASSLVPAGALNEQFF.